The rows below give T cell receptor beta chains drawn from one sample of a study of high-grade serous ovarian cancer treatment subgroups. Sequencing was performed with immunoSEQ multiplex PCR; in TCRdb, only in-frame clones are kept and a portion is missing. Found here are 9,500 to 15,000 clones, just over 85% of them singletons; the top ten hold under 3.5%. Source material: tumor tissue. These receptors came from a human donor with high-grade serous ovarian cancer. Each CDR3 is given with its conserved first and last residue. A D gene is named only where the DNA matches it firmly. Not all rows give a size; the values are once, few, many and, for expanded clones, a class.

d_gene | j_gene | v_gene | abundance | CDR3aa | CDR3nt
. | TRBJ1-6 | TRBV7-2 | few | CASSPGSFSPLHF | TGTGCCAGCAGCCCCGGCAGCTTTTCACCCCTCCACTTT
. | TRBJ1-5 | TRBV28 | . | CASSPYRDNQPQHF | TGTGCCAGCAGCCCATACAGAGATAATCAGCCCCAGCATTTT
. | TRBJ2-3 | TRBV10-3 | . | CAIRDSDTQYF | TGTGCCATCAGAGACAGCGATACGCAGTATTTT
TRBD1 | TRBJ2-4 | TRBV5-6 | . | CASSFRGTAKNIQYF | TGTGCCAGCAGCTTCCGAGGGACAGCGAAAAACATTCAGTACTTC
. | TRBJ1-4 | TRBV7-9 | once | CASSFAGGRNEKLFF | TGTGCCAGCAGCTTCGCCGGGGGTCGTAATGAAAAACTGTTTTTT
. | TRBJ2-7 | TRBV27 | . | CASSLTAGLTYEQYF | TGTGCCAGCAGTCTAACAGCGGGCCTTACCTACGAGCAGTACTTC
. | TRBJ2-6 | TRBV19 | . | CASSIAGANVLTF | TGTGCCAGTAGTATAGCAGGGGCCAACGTCCTGACTTTC
. | TRBJ1-4 | TRBV5-4 | . | CASSKTGGNEKLFF | TGTGCCAGCAGCAAGACGGGGGGGAATGAAAAACTGTTTTTT
. | TRBJ2-7 | TRBV7-9 | . | CASSPGHRPYEQYF | TGTGCCAGCAGCCCCGGACACCGACCCTACGAGCAGTACTTC
. | TRBJ1-1 | TRBV6-5 | . | CASNIQGSTEAFF | TGTGCCAGCAACATACAGGGCTCCACTGAAGCTTTCTTT
. | TRBJ1-2 | TRBV6-5 | . | CASSYVRDNGYTF | TGTGCCAGCAGTTACGTGCGAGACAATGGCTACACCTTC
. | TRBJ1-3 | TRBV11-2 | . | CASSLFGQGNTIYF | TGTGCCAGCAGCTTATTCGGCCAGGGAAACACCATATATTTT
. | TRBJ2-5 | TRBV18 | once | CASSQLYQETQYF | TGTGCCAGCTCACAGCTGTACCAAGAGACCCAGTACTTC
. | TRBJ1-4 | TRBV5-8 | . | CASSGGWGTNEKLFF | TGTGCCAGCAGCGGCGGTTGGGGAACTAATGAAAAACTGTTTTTT
. | TRBJ2-5 | TRBV5-1 | . | CASSLYSGGTQYF | TGCGCCAGCAGCTTGTACTCCGGGGGGACCCAGTACTTC
. | TRBJ1-4 | TRBV6-5 | . | CASRRRRSNEKLFF | TGTGCCAGCAGGAGACGAAGGAGTAATGAAAAACTGTTTTTT
. | TRBJ2-3 | TRBV5-4 | . | CASSSLGPDTQYF | TGTGCCAGCAGCTCGTTGGGACCAGATACGCAGTATTTT
TRBD2 | TRBJ2-3 | TRBV4-1 | . | CASSQHGRGGYGGTDTQYF | TGCGCCAGCAGCCAACATGGGCGGGGGGGCTATGGGGGCACAGATACGCAGTATTTT
. | TRBJ2-1 | TRBV7-9 | . | CASNSPGYNEQFF | TGTGCCAGCAACAGTCCAGGTTACAATGAGCAGTTCTTC
TRBD2 | TRBJ2-3 | TRBV9 | . | CASSISTSGPSTDTQYF | TGTGCCAGCAGCATTTCCACTAGCGGGCCGAGCACAGATACGCAGTATTTT
TRBD1 | TRBJ1-3 | TRBV7-2 | . | CASSLTGQGQSGNTIYF | TGTGCCAGCAGCTTAACCGGCCAGGGACAGTCTGGAAACACCATATATTTT
. | TRBJ1-1 | TRBV5-1 | . | CASSSNRDTEAFF | TGCGCCAGCAGTTCCAACAGGGACACTGAAGCTTTCTTT
. | TRBJ2-1 | TRBV5-1 | . | CASSPAPVEDNEQFF | TGCGCCAGCAGCCCCGCACCTGTTGAGGACAATGAGCAGTTCTTC
TRBD2 | TRBJ2-1 | TRBV5-1 | . | CASSGAGGRSVEQFF | TGCGCCAGCAGCGGGGCGGGGGGCCGGAGCGTTGAGCAGTTCTTC
. | TRBJ1-5 | TRBV7-2 | . | CASSPETESNQPQHF | TGTGCCAGCAGCCCCGAGACAGAGTCTAATCAGCCCCAGCATTTT
TRBD1 | TRBJ1-1 | TRBV19 | . | CASTGQGSTEAFF | TGTGCCAGTACCGGACAGGGAAGCACTGAAGCTTTCTTT
. | TRBJ1-5 | TRBV7-2 | . | CASSLLINQPQHF | TGTGCCAGCAGCTTGTTAATAAATCAGCCCCAGCATTTT
. | TRBJ1-5 | TRBV30 | . | CAWSRADQPQHF | TGTGCCTGGAGTAGGGCAGATCAGCCCCAGCATTTT
TRBD1 | TRBJ1-1 | TRBV11-2 | . | CASSTGGTEAFF | TGTGCCAGCAGCACAGGGGGCACTGAAGCTTTCTTT
. | TRBJ2-5 | TRBV15 | . | CATGTGPQETQYF | TGTGCCACCGGGACCGGGCCGCAAGAGACCCAGTACTTC